This T cell receptor beta chain was retrieved from a study of ipilimumab plus nivolumab after autologous stem cell transplantation. Overall study results and limits: The authors say TCR, Treg and microbiome findings warrant further study.

Per germline, CDR1 SGHTA and CDR2 FQGNSA. Trimming left V 1 base short and J 3 bases short, with 10 bases between. The length of the CDR3 is 14 residues. Some clones are missing from TCRdb's copy, which holds only in-frame ones; the method was immunoSEQ multiplex PCR. Of about 6,300 clones detected, around 87% appear once; the ten largest clones hold roughly 5%. Ipilimumab, 1 mg/kg, started 14 to 28 days after autologous transplant. Through week 26, nivolumab 3 mg/kg IV was given weeks 1, 4, 7, 10, then biweekly. This clone was seen a few times. Its target is unknown. The sequenced sample was PBMCs, obtained in a trial of ipilimumab plus nivolumab as post-transplant consolidation. The chain uses TRBV7-2 and TRBJ2-7; no firm D call. The receptor comes from a female donor with multiple myeloma. Written as DNA, the CDR3 is TGTGCCAGCAGCTTAGTAGGCTTAATCTACGAGCAGTACTTC. Translation gives CASSLVGLIYEQYF.